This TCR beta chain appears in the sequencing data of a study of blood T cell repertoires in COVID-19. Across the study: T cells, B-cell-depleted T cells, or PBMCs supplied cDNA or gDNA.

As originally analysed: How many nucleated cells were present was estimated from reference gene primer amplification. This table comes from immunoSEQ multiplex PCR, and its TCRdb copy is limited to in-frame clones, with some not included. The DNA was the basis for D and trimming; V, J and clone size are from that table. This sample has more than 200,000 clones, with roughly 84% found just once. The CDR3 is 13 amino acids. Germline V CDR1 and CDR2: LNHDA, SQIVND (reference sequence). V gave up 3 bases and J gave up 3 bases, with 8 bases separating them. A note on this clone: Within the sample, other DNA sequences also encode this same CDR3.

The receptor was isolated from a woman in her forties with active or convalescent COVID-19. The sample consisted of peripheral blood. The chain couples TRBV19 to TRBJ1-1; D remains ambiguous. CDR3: CASSMSRDTEAFF. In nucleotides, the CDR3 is TGTGCCAGTAGTATGTCCCGTGACACTGAAGCTTTCTTT.